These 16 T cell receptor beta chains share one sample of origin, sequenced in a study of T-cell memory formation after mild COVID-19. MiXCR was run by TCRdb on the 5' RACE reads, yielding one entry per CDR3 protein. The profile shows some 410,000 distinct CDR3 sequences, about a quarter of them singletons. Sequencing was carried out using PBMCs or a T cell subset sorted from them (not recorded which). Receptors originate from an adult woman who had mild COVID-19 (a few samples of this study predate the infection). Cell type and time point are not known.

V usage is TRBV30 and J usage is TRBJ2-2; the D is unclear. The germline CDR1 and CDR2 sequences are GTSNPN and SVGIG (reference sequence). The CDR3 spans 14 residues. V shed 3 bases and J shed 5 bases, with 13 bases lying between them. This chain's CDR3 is CAWRHSPSTGELFF. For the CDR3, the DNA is TGTGCCTGGAGACACAGTCCTAGTACCGGGGAGCTGTTTTTT. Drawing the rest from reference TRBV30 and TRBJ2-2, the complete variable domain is SQTIHQWPATLVQPVGSPLSLECTVEGTSNPNLYWYRQAAGRGLQLLFYSVGIGQISSEVPQNLSASRPQDRQFILSSKKLLLSDSGFYLCAWRHSPSTGELFFGEGSRLTVL.

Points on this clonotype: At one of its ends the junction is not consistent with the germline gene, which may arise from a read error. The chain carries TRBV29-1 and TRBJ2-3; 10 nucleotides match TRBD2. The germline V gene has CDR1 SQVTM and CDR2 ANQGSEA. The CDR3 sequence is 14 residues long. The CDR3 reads CSVEAGGRADTQYF. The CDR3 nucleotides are TGCAGCGTCGAAGCGGGAGGGAGGGCAGATACGCAGTATTTT.

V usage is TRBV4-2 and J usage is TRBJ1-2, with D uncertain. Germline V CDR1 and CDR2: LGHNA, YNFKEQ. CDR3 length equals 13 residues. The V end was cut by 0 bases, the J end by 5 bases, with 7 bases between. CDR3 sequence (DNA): TGTGCCAGCAGCCAAGATCTCGGGTATGGCTACACCTTC. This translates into CASSQDLGYGYTF.

This chain's CDR3 is CASSPGLRFRQFF. CDR3 bases: TGCGCCAGCAGCCCGGGACTAAGATTCCGGCAGTTCTTC. The chain links TRBV4-3 to TRBJ2-1; 7 positions match TRBD2. The CDR3 loop spans 13 amino acids. The germline gives CDR1 LGHNA, CDR2 YSLEER. V was clipped by 4 bases and J by 12 bases; unmatched bases: 9.

The CDR3 DNA reads TGTGCCAGCAGCCCCGGACGGCCTGAAGCAACTAATGAAAAACTGTTTTTT. Encoded protein: CASSPGRPEATNEKLFF. The chain combines TRBV9 with TRBJ1-4; D ambiguous. The germline gives CDR1 SGDLS, CDR2 YYNGEE. V was shortened by 4 bases and J by 0 bases, with 16 bases between the two germline ends. This CDR3 comprises 17 residues. The entire variable domain, with the rest obtained from reference TRBV9 and TRBJ1-4, is as follows: DSGVTQTPKHLITATGQRVTLRCSPRSGDLSVYWYQQSLDQGLQFLIQYYNGEERAKGNILERFSAQQFPDLHSELNLSSLELGDSALYFCASSPGRPEATNEKLFFGSGTQLSVL.

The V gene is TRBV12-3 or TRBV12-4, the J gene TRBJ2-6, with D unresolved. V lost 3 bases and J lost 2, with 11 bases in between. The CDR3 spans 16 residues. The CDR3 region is CASSFHLGTGANVLTF. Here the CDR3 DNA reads TGTGCCAGCAGTTTCCACCTGGGTACTGGGGCCAACGTCCTGACTTTC.

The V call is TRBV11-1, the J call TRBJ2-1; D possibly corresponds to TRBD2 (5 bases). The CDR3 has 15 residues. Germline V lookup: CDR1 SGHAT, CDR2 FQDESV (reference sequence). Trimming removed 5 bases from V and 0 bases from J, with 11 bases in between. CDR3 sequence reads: CASSHGVDSYNEQFF. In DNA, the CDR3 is TGTGCCAGCAGCCACGGGGTAGACTCCTACAATGAGCAGTTCTTC.

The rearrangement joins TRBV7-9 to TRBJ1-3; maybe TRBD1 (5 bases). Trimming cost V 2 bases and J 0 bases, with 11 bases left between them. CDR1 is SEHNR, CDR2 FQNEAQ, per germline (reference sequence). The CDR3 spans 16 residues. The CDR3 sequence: CASSLQTAFSGNTIYF. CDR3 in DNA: TGTGCCAGCAGCTTACAGACAGCCTTCTCTGGAAACACCATATATTTT.

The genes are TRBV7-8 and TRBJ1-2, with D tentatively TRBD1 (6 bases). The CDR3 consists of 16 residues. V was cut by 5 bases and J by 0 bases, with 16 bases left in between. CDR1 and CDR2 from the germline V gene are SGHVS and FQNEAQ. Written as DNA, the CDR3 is TGTGCCAGCAGCCTACTAGGGGGGTTCTCTAACTATGGCTACACCTTC. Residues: CASSLLGGFSNYGYTF.

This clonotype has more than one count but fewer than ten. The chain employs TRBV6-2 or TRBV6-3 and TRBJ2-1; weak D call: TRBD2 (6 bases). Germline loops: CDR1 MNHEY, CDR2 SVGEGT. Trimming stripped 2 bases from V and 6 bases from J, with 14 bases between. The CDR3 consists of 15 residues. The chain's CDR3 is CASSYTSGRFNEQFF. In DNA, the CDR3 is TGTGCCAGCAGTTACACCAGCGGGCGCTTCAATGAGCAGTTCTTC.

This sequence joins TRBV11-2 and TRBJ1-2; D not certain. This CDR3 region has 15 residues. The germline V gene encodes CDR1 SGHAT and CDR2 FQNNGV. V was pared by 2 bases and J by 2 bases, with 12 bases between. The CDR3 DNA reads TGTGCCAGCAGCTTAACCCGGGAAGCAAACTATGGCTACACCTTC. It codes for CASSLTREANYGYTF. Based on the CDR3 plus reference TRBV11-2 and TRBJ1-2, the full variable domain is EAGVAQSPRYKIIEKRQSVAFWCNPISGHATLYWYQQILGQGPKLLIQFQNNGVVDDSQLPKDRFSAERLKGVDSTLKIQPAKLEDSAVYLCASSLTREANYGYTFGSGTRLTVV.

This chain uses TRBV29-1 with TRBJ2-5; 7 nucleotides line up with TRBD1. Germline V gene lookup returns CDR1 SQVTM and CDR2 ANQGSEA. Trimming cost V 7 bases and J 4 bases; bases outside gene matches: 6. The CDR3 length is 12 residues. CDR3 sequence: CSGHRGGETQYF. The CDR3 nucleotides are TGCAGCGGCCACAGGGGCGGAGAGACCCAGTACTTC. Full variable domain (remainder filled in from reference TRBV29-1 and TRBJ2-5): SAVISQKPSRDICQRGTSLTIQCQVDSQVTMMFWYRQQPGQSLTLIATANQGSEATYESGFVIDKFPISRPNLTFSTLTVSNMSPEDSSIYLCSGHRGGETQYFGPGTRLLVL.

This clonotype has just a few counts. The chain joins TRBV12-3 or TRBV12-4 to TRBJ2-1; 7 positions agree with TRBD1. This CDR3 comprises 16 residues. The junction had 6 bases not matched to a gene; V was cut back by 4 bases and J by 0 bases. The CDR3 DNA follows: TGTGCCAGCAGTTGGGGACAGTCGAGCTCCTACAATGAGCAGTTCTTC. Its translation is CASSWGQSSSYNEQFF.

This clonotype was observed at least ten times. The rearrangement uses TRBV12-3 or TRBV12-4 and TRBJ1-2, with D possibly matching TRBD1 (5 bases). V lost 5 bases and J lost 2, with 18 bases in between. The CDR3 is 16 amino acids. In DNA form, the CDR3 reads TGTGCCAGCAGTCGTTTTGACAGCATGAGAAACTATGGCTACACCTTC. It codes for CASSRFDSMRNYGYTF.

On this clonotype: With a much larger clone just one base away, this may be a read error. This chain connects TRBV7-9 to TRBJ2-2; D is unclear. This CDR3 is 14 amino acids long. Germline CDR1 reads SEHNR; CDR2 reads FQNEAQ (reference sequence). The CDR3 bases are TGTGTCAGCAGCATGGCAGTTAACACCGGGGAGCTGTTTTTT. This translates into CVSSMAVNTGELFF.

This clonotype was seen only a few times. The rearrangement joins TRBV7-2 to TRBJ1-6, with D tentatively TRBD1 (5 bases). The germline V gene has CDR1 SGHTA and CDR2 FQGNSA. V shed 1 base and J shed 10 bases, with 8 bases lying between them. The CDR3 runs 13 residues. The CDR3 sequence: CASSLVAGSPLHF. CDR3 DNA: TGTGCCAGCAGCTTAGTCGCAGGGTCACCCCTCCACTTT.